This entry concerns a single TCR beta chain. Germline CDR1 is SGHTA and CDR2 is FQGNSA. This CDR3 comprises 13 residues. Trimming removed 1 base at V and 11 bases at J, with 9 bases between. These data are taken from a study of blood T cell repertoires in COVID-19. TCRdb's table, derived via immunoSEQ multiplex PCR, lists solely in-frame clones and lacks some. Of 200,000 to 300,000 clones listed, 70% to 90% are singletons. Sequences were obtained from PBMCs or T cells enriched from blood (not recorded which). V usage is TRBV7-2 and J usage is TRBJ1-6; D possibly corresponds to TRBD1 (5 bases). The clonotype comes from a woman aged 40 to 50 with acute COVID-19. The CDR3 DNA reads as TGTGCCAGCAGCTTAGTAATGGGGCCACCCCTCCACTTT. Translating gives CASSLVMGPPLHF.